This T cell receptor (beta chain) was captured by sequencing in a study of robustness of blood B and T cell sequencing (dated by TCRdb to 2017 to 2018). General notes on the study: The study was designed to determine how much peripheral blood is required to reliably characterize an individual's TCRbeta and IgG repertoires. TCRbeta and IgG repertoires were quantified in each of the approximately 10 independently drawn blood samples. Two replicate TCRbeta cDNA libraries were prepared from one shared RNA pool from a single 10 ml draw, serving as technical replicates.

The full study reports these points: Of the top 10,000 TCRbeta clonotypes in one technical replicate library, around 94% were also found in the other technical replicate library. TCRbeta rarefaction curves did not fully plateau, suggesting under-sequencing or many low-abundance clonotypes. The 1,000 most abundant TCRbeta clonotypes from the pooled draws were found in every single 10 ml sample. One pair of TCRbeta libraries showed evidence of cross-contamination, likely from batch processing; the shared UMI-sequence pairs were removed. Pooling tubes did not increase the overlap of rare TCRbeta clonotypes, which implies that much larger blood volumes would be needed to capture rare TCRbeta clonotypes. Because EDTA tubes had to be fractionated immediately, the use of EDTA tubes in multi-site collections was limited. Coverage of the top 10,000 TCRbeta clonotypes approached saturation when 3 or 4 tubes (about 27-40 ml blood) were combined.

A remark on this clonotype: What antigen it recognizes has not been identified. Base quality data are lacking; no much larger clone is found one base away.

Relative to germline, V is 7 bases shorter and J is 0 bases shorter, with 12 bases between their ends. Inclusive of the bounding cysteine and phenylalanine, the CDR3 is 15 residues long. The only DNA kept is the CDR3, 45 bases in frame from the first base. TCRbeta repertoires were measured from mRNA instead of genomic DNA, an approach that captures expressed receptors. Buffy coat leukocytes were collected into Trizol, and RNA was extracted with the Direct-zol RNA MiniPrep Plus kit without cell sorting. To separate plasma, buffy coat and red blood cells, EDTA blood tubes were immediately centrifuged at 4 degrees C. The library was built by means of PCR. Sequenced using an Illumina MiSeq. cDNA was synthesized with SMARTScribe reverse transcriptase and a 5' template-switch oligo that added a universal priming site. A 12-nucleotide random unique molecular identifier (UMI) was carried by the template-switch oligo, and each cDNA molecule was tagged with this UMI. During reverse transcription, TCRbeta transcripts were targeted by chain-specific reverse primers. Uracil DNA glycosylase treatment was used to remove residual template-switch adapters, and a Qiagen MinElute kit was used to purify the cDNA. The first PCR ran for roughly 20 cycles with KAPA HiFi HotStart ReadyMix and step-out primers, divided among four 50 microliter reactions. Products of the first-round PCR were gel-purified before additional amplification. Illumina Nextera adapters were attached in a second PCR of 7 to 8 cycles, and the libraries were then purified and pooled. A 50-nucleotide 5' read captured the UMI barcode for each TCRbeta molecule. The authors processed their data as follows. The MIGEC toolkit was used to group reads by UMI into consensus reads. Final reads were produced by merging forward and reverse consensus reads with PEAR. Identical UMI-sequence pairs shared across libraries were treated as cross-sample contamination and removed by a custom decontamination script. MIGMAP, a wrapper around IgBLAST, was used to carry out V(D)J assignment and CDR3 extraction. TCR clonotypes were defined by identical V gene, J gene and CDR3 amino acid sequence, and CDR1 and CDR2 were left unsequenced. TCRdb reran the public reads through fastp at Q25 and MiXCR, keeping productive beta chains. Each entry merges the rows of one CDR3 protein and shows their most common DNA and genes. The V and J calls follow TCRdb's processing rather than the paper's. The sample contains 700 to 900 distinct CDR3 sequences, 75% of them found a single time. Of the sample, roughly two fifths is held by the ten largest clones.

The rearrangement joined TRBV12-3 or TRBV12-4 to TRBJ1-4; the D gene remains uncertain. Sequencing input: peripheral blood. This receptor was taken from a human donor in good health. The DNA reads as follows: TGTGCCAGCAAAGCAGACGGCTCAACTAATGAAAAACTGTTTTTT. Translation gives CASKADGSTNEKLFF.